One sample yielded the 12 T cell receptor beta chains listed below, sequenced in a study of technical replicates of blood from a handful of donors. TCRdb keeps only in-frame clones here, not all; method: immunoSEQ multiplex PCR. Found here are some 84,000 clones, around 90% of them singletons; the top ten hold approximately 0.39%. Material for sequencing was T cells isolated from PBMCs. These receptors were taken from a human donor in good health.

The chain uses TRBV11-3 and TRBJ2-1, with D maybe TRBD1 (6 bases). Per germline, CDR1 SGHNT and CDR2 YENEEA. Trimming stripped 4 bases from V and 6 bases from J, with 13 bases between. The CDR3 extends over 14 amino acids. Here the CDR3 reads CASSWGPLFNEQFF. The DNA of the CDR3 is TGTGCCAGCAGCTGGGGGCCCTTGTTCAATGAGCAGTTCTTC.

This clone showed up just once. V usage is TRBV5-1 and J usage is TRBJ2-7, with a weak D call TRBD1 (5 bases). The CDR3 runs 14 residues. The V gene lost 1 base and the J gene lost 1 base, with 9 bases spanning the gap. Germline V gives CDR1 SGHRS, CDR2 YFSETQ. The CDR3 sequence is CASSLSQGSYEQYF. The CDR3 DNA reads TGCGCCAGCAGCTTGAGTCAGGGATCCTACGAGCAGTACTTC. Full variable domain (missing parts from reference TRBV5-1 and TRBJ2-7): KAGVTQTPRYLIKTRGQQVTLSCSPISGHRSVSWYQQTPGQGLQFLFEYFSETQRNKGNFPGRFSGRQFSNSRSEMNVSTLELGDSALYLCASSLSQGSYEQYFGPGTRLTVT.

On this clone: The junction differs from germline at one of its ends, possibly a read error. The chain carries TRBV14 and TRBJ2-1; 8 bases are a match to TRBD2. This CDR3 is built from 15 residues. The germline V gene encodes CDR1 SGHDN and CDR2 FVKESK. DNA for the CDR3: TGTGCCAGCAACCAAGAAGCGGGAGTCTACAATGAGCAGTTCTTC. Its protein is CASNQEAGVYNEQFF.

The chain combines TRBV5-6 with TRBJ1-2; 7 bases match TRBD1. Looked up from germline, CDR1 is SGHDT and CDR2 is YYEEEE. CDR3 length: 13 amino acids. The junction had 8 bases not matched to a gene; V was cut back by 4 bases and J by 8 bases. The DNA for the CDR3 is TGTGCCAGCAGCCCCGAGGGGGCGAGGGGCTACACCTTC. It encodes CASSPEGARGYTF.

The rearrangement joins TRBV5-4 to TRBJ2-7; TRBD2 aligns across 14 bases. The germline V gene has CDR1 SGHNT and CDR2 YYREEE (reference sequence). V was pared by 4 bases and J by 6 bases, with 15 bases of the junction left unmatched. The CDR3 is 18 residues long. This CDR3 is CASSDQPTGTSGSSEQYF. CDR3 in DNA: TGTGCCAGCAGCGACCAACCAACCGGGACTAGCGGGAGTTCCGAGCAGTACTTC.

The rearrangement uses TRBV5-4 and TRBJ2-1, with 12 bases matching TRBD2. J gave up 6 bases and V 4 bases, and 5 bases lay outside the gene matches. The CDR3 spans 15 residues. Germline V gene lookup returns CDR1 SGHNT and CDR2 YYREEE (reference sequence). CDR3 DNA: TGTGCCAGCAGCCCCACTAGCGGGAGGAGCAATGAGCAGTTCTTC. This sequence encodes CASSPTSGRSNEQFF.

This chain uses TRBV16 with TRBJ2-3; 11 nucleotides match TRBD2. This CDR3 is built from 15 residues. Germline assignment: CDR1 KGHSY and CDR2 FQNENV. The junction had 0 bases not matched to a gene; V was cut back by 0 bases and J by 4 bases. CDR3 coding DNA: TGTGCCAGCAGCCAATCACTAGCGGGAGCAGATACGCAGTATTTT. Its protein is CASSQSLAGADTQYF.

The chain is built from TRBV10-3 and TRBJ2-5, with 7 bases lining up with TRBD1. Germline trimming cut 4 bases from V and 2 bases from J; bases unmatched to any gene: 7. The CDR3 covers 15 residues. Per germline, CDR1 ENHRY and CDR2 SYGVKD. CDR3 region: CAISAGLGQQETQYF. CDR3 DNA: TGTGCCATCAGTGCCGGCTTGGGACAGCAAGAGACCCAGTACTTC.

The DNA for the CDR3 is TGTGCCAGCAGTTTCGACGCAGAGAGGGAAAAACTGTTTTTT. Residues: CASSFDAEREKLFF. The V gene is TRBV6-6, the J gene TRBJ1-4; D is ambiguous. Deletions cut 4 bases from V and 8 bases from J, with 14 bases between. The CDR3 runs 14 residues. The germline gives CDR1 MNHNY, CDR2 SVGAGI (reference sequence).

The rearrangement uses TRBV5-1 and TRBJ2-7, with a weak D call TRBD2 (5 bases). This CDR3 is built from 12 residues. Between the trimmed V and J ends, which lost 2 bases and 6 bases, there was a span of 9 bases. Germline CDR1 and CDR2: SGHRS and YFSETQ. CDR3 loop: CASSLRGGEQYF. As DNA, the CDR3 is TGCGCCAGCAGCTTAAGAGGAGGCGAGCAGTACTTC.

This clone has a single count. This chain connects TRBV27 to TRBJ2-7, with D possibly matching TRBD1 (6 bases). The length of the CDR3 is 15 residues. Germline V gives CDR1 MNHEY, CDR2 SMNVEV (reference sequence). Trimming took 7 bases from V and 0 from J, leaving 16 bases between them. CDR3: CASTSRVRGSYEQYF. CDR3 DNA: TGTGCCAGCACCTCTAGGGTCAGGGGCTCCTACGAGCAGTACTTC.

This chain connects TRBV4-3 to TRBJ2-1; D may be TRBD1 (6 bases). Trimming stripped 4 bases from V and 4 bases from J, with 11 bases between. CDR1 is LGHNA and CDR2 is YSLEER in the germline V gene. The CDR3 has 14 residues. CDR3 coding DNA: TGCGCCAGCAGCCGTTCAGGGGTATACAATGAGCAGTTCTTC. Its translation is CASSRSGVYNEQFF.